The clone carrying this TCR beta chain has ten or more counts. Scientists amplified the TCR beta CDR3 regions from RNA transcripts. Second-round multiplex PCR came after a first-round RT-PCR that employed HTBI primers. TCRdb reanalysed the multiplex PCR reads using MiXCR and keeps one entry per CDR3 protein. The data contain 740,000 or so distinct CDR3 sequences, 35% to 50% of them singletons. The sample comes from a study of Graves' ophthalmopathy and Graves' hyperthyroidism. Diagnosis used clinical symptoms, serum thyroxine, TRAb, thyroid ultrasound and orbital computed tomography. The receptor comes from an adult man with Graves' ophthalmopathy. Sequenced material: peripheral blood.

CDR3 residues: CASTWTGSGTEAFF. The CDR3 nucleotides are TGTGCCAGCACATGGACAGGTTCGGGCACTGAAGCTTTCTTT. The chain is built from TRBV11-2 and TRBJ1-1; 7 positions match TRBD1. The CDR3 sequence is 14 residues long. CDR1 and CDR2 from the germline V gene are SGHAT and FQNNGV. The V gene end was trimmed by 7 bases and the J gene end by 4 bases; junction bases not matched to a gene: 9.